One TCR beta chain is described in this entry. Its target is not known. This sample was taken from a study of cytomegalovirus exposure and HLA in healthy donors. Findings of the study overall: As immune exposure information, only CMV serostatus was available.

PCR primers comprised 60 Vbeta and 13 Jbeta primers. The protocol was immunoSEQ multiplex PCR, while the TCRdb copy is restricted to in-frame clones and leaves out a portion. The table records over 110,000 clones, 80% of them present only once. V dropped 4 bases and J dropped 5; count of bases not matched to a gene: 21. The CDR3 runs 19 residues. Germline values: CDR1 SNHLY, CDR2 FYNNEI. Sequences were obtained from PBMCs. The source is a man between 40 and 49 years old in good health and CMV-seronegative. The J gene is TRBJ2-5, the V gene TRBV2; TRBD1 aligns across 8 bases. CDR3: CASSGHNQGQGAVGETQYF. In DNA, the CDR3 is TGTGCCAGCAGTGGGCACAACCAGGGGCAGGGGGCGGTCGGTGAGACCCAGTACTTC.